This T cell receptor (beta chain) derives from a study of T cells in Graves' hyperthyroidism and ophthalmopathy (dated by TCRdb to between 2018 and 2020). About the full investigation: Peripheral blood samples were taken at the time of initial diagnosis, prior to any treatment. TCR V-J signatures able to tell the groups apart were searched for in a discovery cohort of 100 patients, of whom around 43 had Graves' ophthalmopathy and around 57 had stable Graves' hyperthyroidism. In addition, the study compared T-cell repertoires in thyroid tissue and in blood from several Graves' hyperthyroidism patients. The 75 to 100 discovery patients were divided at random into training and test sets in a 7:3 ratio. Whether ophthalmopathy could be predicted prospectively was tested in an independent validation cohort made up of under 20 hyperthyroidism patients plus 17 patients who later progressed to ophthalmopathy. The paper reports TCR Vbeta CDR3 sequencing of approximately 140 peripheral blood samples: some 44 ophthalmopathy, over 70 hyperthyroidism and approximately 17 progressor patients. Once sampling was done, hyperthyroidism patients were given methimazole at a starting dose of 30 mg daily, whereas ophthalmopathy patients were given high-dose intravenous methylprednisolone.

In the ophthalmopathy patients, disease was moderately to severely active, with a Clinical Activity Score of 3 or more, a NOSPECS grade of 4 or more, and a duration of less than 3 months. The study excluded patients with uncontrolled infections, other autoimmune diseases, pregnancy or lactation. Diagnoses relied on clinical symptoms, serum thyroxine and TRAb, thyroid ultrasound and orbital computed tomography. PBMCs were separated from under 11 ml of fresh peripheral blood using Ficoll-Paque density gradient centrifugation. Total RNA was extracted with Trizol reagent, and quality was checked on an Agilent 2100 Bioanalyzer. CDR1 GTSNPN and CDR2 SVGIG were looked up in the germline V gene (reference sequence). The CDR3 covers 16 residues, taking in both the cysteine and the phenylalanine. The kept DNA is CDR3 alone, 48 bases in frame from the first base. The trim is 1 base for V and 3 bases for J, with a gap of 17 bases between the germline ends.

The TCR beta CDR3 regions were amplified from the RNA transcripts. A first-round RT-PCR of the TCR CDR3 used the HTBI primer set with the Qiagen OneStep RT-PCR kit. The libraries were constructed in a second round of multiplex PCR and then size-selected and purified. Libraries were sequenced paired-end with 100 bp reads on an Illumina HiSeq2000. Regarding the original processing steps: SOAPnuke was used to process the raw data, with reads discarded if the reads contained adapters or uncalled bases, had a mean Phred below 15, or lacked an exact constant-primer or identifier match. High-quality paired reads were merged using COPE v1.2.5, and each unique nucleotide sequence was defined as a clonotype. MiTCR v1.1 was used to align clonotypes to the IMGT TRBV, TRBD and TRBJ reference segments. Only V-J combinations with frequency above 0.0001, covering roughly 99% of repertoires, were analysed. A TCS score was defined as the ratio of F50 (clonal expansion) to E x V (chaos), with BLOSUM62-based TCRdist applied between CDR3 peptides within each V-J. Welch's t-statistics and random forest reduced several hundred V-J features to roughly 13, which were used in a naive Bayes classifier (R e1071). TCRdb ran its own pipeline on the public reads, namely fastp trimming at Q25 and MiXCR clone calling, and kept in-frame beta chains. Each record represents a unique CDR3 protein, reported with the most common genes and DNA among its rows. TCRdb's processing, not the study's, gives the V and J calls here. The table for this sample lists about 640,000 distinct CDR3 sequences; roughly 14% of them were counted only once. Approximately 12% of the sample rests with the top ten.

Broader findings and caveats from the paper: Most expanded thyroid clonotypes (frequency above 0.001) were also found in blood, which suggests that blood repertoires may mirror thyroid immune responses. Ophthalmopathy was separated from stable hyperthyroidism by a 13 V-J signature model, with just over 85% sensitivity and 81% to 82% specificity obtained in cross-validation and 80%/75% obtained in testing. Sample size was not statistically predetermined, and blinding of investigators to group allocation was not performed. In validation, the model predicted progression to ophthalmopathy a median of 6.5 months before onset, with over 55% sensitivity and 72.22% specificity.

A few counts support this clonotype. What antigen it recognizes has not been identified. No much larger clone exists at a distance of one base, and base qualities are not known. The chain is made from TRBV30 and TRBJ2-3; the D gene cannot be named for sure. This receptor was identified in a woman in her forties or fifties with Graves' ophthalmopathy. Sequencing input: blood. The CDR3 sequence is CAWSAGSISMTDTQYF. Read as DNA, the sequence is TGTGCCTGGAGTGCCGGATCAATTTCGATGACAGATACGCAGTATTTT. Here the CDR3 is joined to the reference TRBV30 and TRBJ2-3 genes, and the full variable domain is: SQTIHQWPATLVQPVGSPLSLECTVEGTSNPNLYWYRQAAGRGLQLLFYSVGIGQISSEVPQNLSASRPQDRQFILSSKKLLLSDSGFYLCAWSAGSISMTDTQYFGPGTRLTVL.